This T cell receptor beta chain came from a study of control samples from healthy donors and cancer patients. The assay was immunoSEQ multiplex PCR, and TCRdb's table has in-frame clones only and misses some. The sample includes about 130,000 clones, approximately 94% of them seen just once. V was pared by 4 bases and J by 5 bases, with 8 bases of the junction left unmatched. The CDR3 extends over 14 amino acids. Germline assignment: CDR1 SGHRS and CDR2 YFSETQ. V usage is TRBV5-1 and J usage is TRBJ2-5, with 7 bases identical to TRBD1. The specimen was PBMCs. The sequence came from a man in his fifties with head and neck cancer. CDR3 sequence reads: CASSNDRVGETQYF. The DNA for the CDR3 is TGCGCCAGCAGCAACGACAGGGTCGGGGAGACCCAGTACTTC. The variable domain in full, completed from reference TRBV5-1 and TRBJ2-5, reads KAGVTQTPRYLIKTRGQQVTLSCSPISGHRSVSWYQQTPGQGLQFLFEYFSETQRNKGNFPGRFSGRQFSNSRSEMNVSTLELGDSALYLCASSNDRVGETQYFGPGTRLLVL.